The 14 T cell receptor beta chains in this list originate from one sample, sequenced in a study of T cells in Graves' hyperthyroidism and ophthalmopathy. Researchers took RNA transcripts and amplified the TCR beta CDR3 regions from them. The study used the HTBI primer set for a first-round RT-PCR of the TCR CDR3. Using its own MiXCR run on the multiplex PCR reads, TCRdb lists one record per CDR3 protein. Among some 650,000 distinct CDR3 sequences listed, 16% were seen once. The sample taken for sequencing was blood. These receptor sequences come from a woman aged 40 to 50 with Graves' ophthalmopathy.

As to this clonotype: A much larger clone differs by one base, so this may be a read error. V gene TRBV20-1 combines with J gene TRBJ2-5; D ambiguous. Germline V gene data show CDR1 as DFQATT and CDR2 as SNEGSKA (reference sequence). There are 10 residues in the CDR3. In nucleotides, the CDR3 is TGCAGTTCTAGTGATGAGACCCAGTACTTC. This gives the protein CSSSDETQYF.

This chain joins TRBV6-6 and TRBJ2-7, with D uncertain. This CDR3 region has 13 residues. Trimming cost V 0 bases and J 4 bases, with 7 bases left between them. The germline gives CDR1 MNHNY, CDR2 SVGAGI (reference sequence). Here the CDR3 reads CASSYSSSYEQYF. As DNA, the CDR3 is TGTGCCAGCAGTTACTCGAGTAGTTACGAGCAGTACTTC.

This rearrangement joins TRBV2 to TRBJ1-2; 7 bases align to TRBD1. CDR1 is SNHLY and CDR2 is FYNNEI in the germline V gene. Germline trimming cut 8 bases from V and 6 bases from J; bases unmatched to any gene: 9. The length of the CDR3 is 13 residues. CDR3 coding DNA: TGTGCCAGCCGGGACAGTCTAGGGGATGGCTACACCTTC. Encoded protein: CASRDSLGDGYTF.

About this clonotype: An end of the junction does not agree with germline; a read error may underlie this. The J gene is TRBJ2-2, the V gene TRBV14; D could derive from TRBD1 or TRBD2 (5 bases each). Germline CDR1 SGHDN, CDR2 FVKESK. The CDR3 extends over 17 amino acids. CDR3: CASSQKTASRGTRELFF. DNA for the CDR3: TGTGCCAGCAGCCAAAAAACCGCCTCGAGGGGCACCAGGGAGCTGTTTTTT.

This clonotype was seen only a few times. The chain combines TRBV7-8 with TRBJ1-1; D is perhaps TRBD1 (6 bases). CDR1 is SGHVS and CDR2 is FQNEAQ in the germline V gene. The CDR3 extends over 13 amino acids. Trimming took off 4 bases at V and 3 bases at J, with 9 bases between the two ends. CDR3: CASSSWTDTEAFF. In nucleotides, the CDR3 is TGTGCCAGCAGCTCCTGGACAGACACTGAAGCTTTCTTT.

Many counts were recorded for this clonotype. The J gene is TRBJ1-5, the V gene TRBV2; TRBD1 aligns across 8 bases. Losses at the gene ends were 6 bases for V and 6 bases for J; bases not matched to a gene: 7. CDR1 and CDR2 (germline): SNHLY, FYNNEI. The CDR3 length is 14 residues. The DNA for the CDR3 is TGTGCCAGCAGAGGGCAGGGGGCTGTTCAGCCCCAGCATTTT. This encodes CASRGQGAVQPQHF.

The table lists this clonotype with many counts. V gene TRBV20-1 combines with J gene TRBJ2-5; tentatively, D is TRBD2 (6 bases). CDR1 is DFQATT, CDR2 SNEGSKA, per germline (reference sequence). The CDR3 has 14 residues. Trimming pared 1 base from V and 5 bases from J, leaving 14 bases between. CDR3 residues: CSARGVGGWETQYF. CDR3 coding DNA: TGCAGTGCTAGAGGGGTCGGGGGATGGGAGACCCAGTACTTC.

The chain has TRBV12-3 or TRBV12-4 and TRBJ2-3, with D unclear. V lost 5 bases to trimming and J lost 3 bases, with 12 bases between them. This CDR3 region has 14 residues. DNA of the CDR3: TGTGCCAGCAGTGACTCTGCGGTTACAGATACGCAGTATTTT. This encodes CASSDSAVTDTQYF.

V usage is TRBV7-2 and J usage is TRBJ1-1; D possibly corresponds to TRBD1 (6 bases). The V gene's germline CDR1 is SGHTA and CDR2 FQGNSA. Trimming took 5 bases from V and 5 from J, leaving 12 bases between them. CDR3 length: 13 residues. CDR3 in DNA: TGTGCCAGCAGCCAAAGGGGGAGGACTGAAGCTTTCTTT. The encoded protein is CASSQRGRTEAFF.

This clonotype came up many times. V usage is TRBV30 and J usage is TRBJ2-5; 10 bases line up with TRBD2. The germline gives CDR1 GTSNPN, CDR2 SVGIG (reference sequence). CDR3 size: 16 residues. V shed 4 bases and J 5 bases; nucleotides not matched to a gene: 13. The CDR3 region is CAWTRGPAGGRETQYF. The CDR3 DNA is TGTGCCTGGACCCGGGGTCCAGCGGGAGGGAGGGAGACCCAGTACTTC.

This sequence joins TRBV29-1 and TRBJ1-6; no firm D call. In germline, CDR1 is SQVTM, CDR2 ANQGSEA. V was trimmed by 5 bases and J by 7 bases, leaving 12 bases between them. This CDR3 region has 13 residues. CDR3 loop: CSVQADGNSPLHF. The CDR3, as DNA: TGCAGCGTTCAGGCAGATGGGAATTCACCCCTCCACTTT.

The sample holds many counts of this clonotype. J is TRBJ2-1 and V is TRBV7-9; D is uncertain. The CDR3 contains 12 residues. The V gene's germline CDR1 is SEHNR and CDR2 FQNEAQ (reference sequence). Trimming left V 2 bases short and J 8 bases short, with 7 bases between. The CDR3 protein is CASSLTLDEQFF. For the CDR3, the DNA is TGTGCCAGCAGCTTAACGCTCGATGAGCAGTTCTTC. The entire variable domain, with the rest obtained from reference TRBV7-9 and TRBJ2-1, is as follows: DTGVSQNPRHKITKRGQNVTFRCDPISEHNRLYWYRQTLGQGPEFLTYFQNEAQLEKSRLLSDRFSAERPKGSFSTLEIQRTEQGDSAMYLCASSLTLDEQFFGPGTRLTVL.

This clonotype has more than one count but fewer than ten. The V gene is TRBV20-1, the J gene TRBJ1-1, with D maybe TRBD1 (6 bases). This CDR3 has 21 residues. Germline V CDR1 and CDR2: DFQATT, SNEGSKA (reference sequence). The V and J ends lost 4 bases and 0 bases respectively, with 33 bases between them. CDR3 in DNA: TGCAGTGCTACGTCTAACACCGGGACCAGAAGGGGGTTCAACATGAACACTGAAGCTTTCTTT. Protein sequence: CSATSNTGTRRGFNMNTEAFF.

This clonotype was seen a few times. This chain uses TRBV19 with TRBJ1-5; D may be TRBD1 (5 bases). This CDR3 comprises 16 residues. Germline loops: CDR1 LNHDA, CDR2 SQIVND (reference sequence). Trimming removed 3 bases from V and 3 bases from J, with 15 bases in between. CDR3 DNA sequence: TGTGCCAGTAGTATTGGGGGTGCGGGTCTCAATCAGCCCCAGCATTTT. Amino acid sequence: CASSIGGAGLNQPQHF.